This T cell receptor beta chain was observed in a study of T cells in Graves' hyperthyroidism and ophthalmopathy. Overall study context: Peripheral blood collection took place at initial diagnosis, before any treatment. Whole-study results and caveats: Most thyroid clonotypes expanded above 0.001 were also detected in blood.

Germline-derived CDR1 and CDR2 are MNHNS and SASEGT. This CDR3 spans 17 amino acids. Trimming pared 8 bases from V and 0 bases from J, leaving 20 bases between. The study defined stable Graves' hyperthyroidism as no ophthalmopathy progression within 18 months. In making diagnoses, clinical symptoms, serum thyroxine and TRAb, thyroid ultrasound and orbital computed tomography were all used. The sample holds many counts of this clonotype. Antigen specificity is unknown. Authors of the study amplified TCR beta CDR3 regions from RNA transcripts. Using the HTBI primer set, a first-round RT-PCR was run on the TCR CDR3. Using its own MiXCR run on the multiplex PCR reads, TCRdb lists one record per CDR3 protein. The profile shows about 550,000 distinct CDR3 sequences, about 20% of them singletons.

V usage is TRBV6-1 and J usage is TRBJ1-5; D ambiguous. This TCR was sampled from a man aged 18 to 29 with Graves' hyperthyroidism. Material: blood. CDR3: CASRKGLLPYSNQPQHF. CDR3 sequence (DNA): TGTGCCAGCCGGAAGGGCCTACTACCTTATAGCAATCAGCCCCAGCATTTT.